Listed below are T cell receptor beta chains from one sample, sequenced in a study of OX40 agonist ivuxolimab in advanced cancers. Produced via immunoSEQ multiplex PCR; TCRdb's table is partial and in-frame only. The profile shows 30,000 or so clones, 70% to 85% of them singletons. The starting material was CD4+ or CD8+ T cells sorted from blood, obtained in a trial of the OX40 agonist ivuxolimab. The receptor source for this set is an adult with an advanced solid tumor such as melanoma, head and neck, liver or kidney cancer. Each CDR3 is given with its conserved first and last residue. Each record gives: J gene, V gene, CDR3 length, D gene, clone size, CDR3 DNA, CDR3 protein. The D gene is left open where the match is weak. For some rows the clone size is stated as once, few or many, or as a class when expanded; others skip it.

j_gene: TRBJ1-2; v_gene: TRBV2; len: 13; d_gene: NA; abundance: NA; CDR3nt: TGTGCCAGCATAGGAACCAGTACCTATGGCTACACCTTC; CDR3aa: CASIGTSTYGYTF
j_gene: TRBJ2-5; v_gene: TRBV4-2; len: 14; d_gene: NA; abundance: few; CDR3nt: TGTGCCAGCAGCCAAGAGGGAAGGTTTGAGACCCAGTACTTC; CDR3aa: CASSQEGRFETQYF
j_gene: TRBJ1-6; v_gene: TRBV30; len: 13; d_gene: TRBD1; abundance: NA; CDR3nt: TGTGCCTGGAGGGACAGGGGAAATTCACCCCTCCACTTT; CDR3aa: CAWRDRGNSPLHF
j_gene: TRBJ2-7; v_gene: TRBV7-9; len: 12; d_gene: NA; abundance: NA; CDR3nt: TGTGCCAGCAGCTTAGGCGAGGGGGAGCAGTACTTC; CDR3aa: CASSLGEGEQYF
j_gene: TRBJ1-5; v_gene: TRBV27; len: 15; d_gene: NA; abundance: many; CDR3nt: TGTGCCAGCAGTTTAATGGGGACGAGCAATCAGCCCCAGCATTTT; CDR3aa: CASSLMGTSNQPQHF
j_gene: TRBJ1-1; v_gene: TRBV29-1; len: 14; d_gene: NA; abundance: NA; CDR3nt: TGCAGCGTCCTCGCGGGGGGGGCGAACACTGAAGCTTTCTTT; CDR3aa: CSVLAGGANTEAFF
j_gene: TRBJ2-7; v_gene: TRBV5-1; len: 15; d_gene: TRBD1; abundance: once; CDR3nt: TGCGCCAGCAGCGATACAGGGGAAGTGGAATACGAGCAGTACTTC; CDR3aa: CASSDTGEVEYEQYF
j_gene: TRBJ2-5; v_gene: TRBV27; len: 14; d_gene: NA; abundance: NA; CDR3nt: TGTGCCAGCAGTTTATCGTGGGGGCAGGGGACCCAGTACTTC; CDR3aa: CASSLSWGQGTQYF
j_gene: TRBJ2-7; v_gene: TRBV30; len: 12; d_gene: NA; abundance: many; CDR3nt: TGTGCCTGGAGTCGGACGGTCTACGAGCAGTACTTC; CDR3aa: CAWSRTVYEQYF
j_gene: TRBJ1-5; v_gene: TRBV15; len: 13; d_gene: NA; abundance: medium-sized; CDR3nt: TGTGCCACCAGCCCCCTCGGGAGTCAGCCCCAGCATTTT; CDR3aa: CATSPLGSQPQHF
j_gene: TRBJ2-3; v_gene: TRBV4-2; len: 17; d_gene: TRBD2; abundance: NA; CDR3nt: TGTGCCAGCAGCCAAGAGGAACTAGCGGGAGTAGTAAATACGCAGTATTTT; CDR3aa: CASSQEELAGVVNTQYF
j_gene: TRBJ2-1; v_gene: TRBV19; len: 15; d_gene: NA; abundance: NA; CDR3nt: TGTGCCAGTAGCCCCGGTGAGGGCTCCTACAATGAGCAGTTCTTC; CDR3aa: CASSPGEGSYNEQFF
j_gene: TRBJ2-2; v_gene: TRBV5-1; len: 19; d_gene: TRBD2; abundance: once; CDR3nt: TGCGCCAGCAGCTTGGTCCCCAAAGCGGGAGGTAAAAACACCGGGGAGCTGTTTTTT; CDR3aa: CASSLVPKAGGKNTGELFF
j_gene: TRBJ1-5; v_gene: TRBV7-9; len: 14; d_gene: NA; abundance: NA; CDR3nt: TGTGCCAGCAGCCCCTCCGGGGACGATCAGCCCCAGCATTTT; CDR3aa: CASSPSGDDQPQHF
j_gene: TRBJ2-7; v_gene: TRBV11-2; len: 15; d_gene: TRBD2; abundance: NA; CDR3nt: TGTGCCAGCAGCTTAGTAGGGACTAGCGACCACGAGCAGTACTTC; CDR3aa: CASSLVGTSDHEQYF
j_gene: TRBJ2-3; v_gene: TRBV5-8; len: 15; d_gene: NA; abundance: once; CDR3nt: TGTGCCAGCAGCCTGGGGCCGGGGTGGGCGGATACGCAGTATTTT; CDR3aa: CASSLGPGWADTQYF
j_gene: TRBJ1-5; v_gene: TRBV2; len: 13; d_gene: NA; abundance: NA; CDR3nt: TGTGCCAGCAAAATCTGGGATAATCAGCCCCAGCATTTT; CDR3aa: CASKIWDNQPQHF
j_gene: TRBJ1-5; v_gene: TRBV4-1; len: 18; d_gene: NA; abundance: NA; CDR3nt: TGCGCCAGCAGCCCAAGGTTCCCCCCGGTAGCGGGTAATCAGCCCCAGCATTTT; CDR3aa: CASSPRFPPVAGNQPQHF
j_gene: TRBJ1-2; v_gene: TRBV27; len: 13; d_gene: NA; abundance: NA; CDR3nt: TGTGCCAGCAGTTTATATTGGAGCGGTGGCTACACCTTC; CDR3aa: CASSLYWSGGYTF
j_gene: TRBJ2-1; v_gene: TRBV4-3; len: 15; d_gene: NA; abundance: NA; CDR3nt: TGCGCCAGCAGCCAAGATTTCGGGGGGCTAGATGAGCAGTTCTTC; CDR3aa: CASSQDFGGLDEQFF